The 16 T cell receptor beta chains below come from one sample, sequenced in a study of cytomegalovirus exposure and HLA in healthy donors. The PCR used 60 Vbeta and 13 Jbeta primers. Some clones are missing from TCRdb's copy, which holds only in-frame ones; the method was immunoSEQ multiplex PCR. Of about 190,000 clones in the sample, around 83% are singletons; the top ten hold 0.9% to 1.2%. Material: PBMCs. These receptors originate from a woman aged 40 to 50 in good health and CMV-seronegative.

The chain links TRBV7-2 to TRBJ2-1, with D tentatively TRBD2 (6 bases). Germline CDR1 reads SGHTA; CDR2 reads FQGNSA. The CDR3 loop spans 15 amino acids. The ends were cut back, 5 bases at V and 5 bases at J, with 16 bases in the middle. For the CDR3, the DNA is TGTGCCAGCAGCCTAGGTTTCGGGAGTCACAATGAGCAGTTCTTC. It specifies CASSLGFGSHNEQFF. The full variable domain, in which reference TRBV7-2 and TRBJ2-1 provide the parts outside the CDR3, is GAGVSQSPSNKVTEKGKDVELRCDPISGHTALYWYRQSLGQGLEFLIYFQGNSAPDKSGLPSDRFSAERTGGSVSTLTIQRTQQEDSAVYLCASSLGFGSHNEQFFGPGTRLTVL.

The chain has TRBV7-6 and TRBJ2-2; 7 bases agree with TRBD1. Per germline, CDR1 SGHVS and CDR2 FNYEAQ. The CDR3 is 15 amino acids. Trimming at V came to 5 bases and at J to 1 base, leaving 4 bases not matched to a gene. In DNA, the CDR3 is TGTGCCAGCAGCACAAGGACAGGGAACACCGGGGAGCTGTTTTTT. Residues: CASSTRTGNTGELFF.

CDR3 region: CASSQAWHRFRGEYV. For the CDR3, the DNA is TGCGCCAGCAGCCAAGCGTGGCATCGATTCCGTGGGGAGTACGTC. The genes are TRBV4-1 and TRBJ2-7; no clear D gene. Trimming left V 1 base short and J 11 bases short, with 21 bases between. Germline loops: CDR1 MGHRA, CDR2 YSYEKL. The CDR3 runs to 15 residues.

V and J are TRBV4-1 and TRBJ1-5, with 8 positions matching TRBD1. Germline V gives CDR1 MGHRA, CDR2 YSYEKL. Trimming at V came to 1 base and at J to 4 bases, leaving 9 bases not matched to a gene. This CDR3 is 17 amino acids long. This chain's CDR3 is CASSQASGQGRNQPQHF. The CDR3 coding sequence is TGCGCCAGCAGCCAAGCCTCCGGACAGGGACGAAATCAGCCCCAGCATTTT.

This chain uses TRBV6-5 with TRBJ2-1; D is uncertain. V was cut by 2 bases and J by 0 bases, with 11 bases left in between. Per germline, CDR1 MNHEY and CDR2 SVGAGI. The CDR3 is made up of 16 amino acids. The DNA for the CDR3 is TGTGCCAGCAGTTACCGACGATCTAGCTCCTACAATGAGCAGTTCTTC. It specifies CASSYRRSSSYNEQFF.

The chain links TRBV6-1 to TRBJ2-1; no firm D call. V dropped 4 bases and J dropped 7 bases, with 5 bases sitting between them. The V gene's germline CDR1 is MNHNS and CDR2 SASEGT. This CDR3 is 11 amino acids long. The CDR3 nucleotides are TGTGCCAGCAGTGGAGTGAATGAGCAGTTCTTC. This codes for CASSGVNEQFF.

The rearrangement uses TRBV9 and TRBJ2-5, with D perhaps TRBD1 (5 bases). Trimming left V 3 bases short and J 1 base short, with 7 bases between. This CDR3 comprises 13 residues. Germline loops: CDR1 SGDLS, CDR2 YYNGEE. The CDR3 bases are TGTGCCAGCAGCGGACAGAGCCAAGAGACCCAGTACTTC. This gives the protein CASSGQSQETQYF.

The chain employs TRBV5-1 and TRBJ1-3; D ambiguous. The CDR3 contains 16 residues. Trimming cost V 0 bases and J 0 bases, with 10 bases left between them. Germline values: CDR1 SGHRS, CDR2 YFSETQ. The CDR3, as DNA: TGCGCCAGCAGCTTGGTGGGAGGACTCTCTGGAAACACCATATATTTT. Its translation: CASSLVGGLSGNTIYF.

The rearrangement uses TRBV9 and TRBJ2-1; perhaps TRBD2 as D (6 bases). The germline gives CDR1 SGDLS, CDR2 YYNGEE. V lost 10 bases and J 1 base, leaving 18 bases between the germline ends. The CDR3 sequence is 15 residues long. CDR3 nucleotide sequence: TGTGCCGGGTCATTGGGGGAGGAATCCTACAATGAGCAGTTCTTC. Its protein is CAGSLGEESYNEQFF.

The chain joins TRBV13 to TRBJ1-1, with D possibly being TRBD1 (6 bases). The germline gives CDR1 PRHDT, CDR2 FYEKMQ (reference sequence). CDR3 length equals 15 residues. V lost 5 bases, J lost 1 base, and 14 bases lay in between. The CDR3 sequence is CASSARGQWNTEAFF. Written as DNA, the CDR3 is TGTGCCAGCAGCGCTAGAGGACAGTGGAACACTGAAGCTTTCTTT.

This chain links TRBV7-9 with TRBJ1-2, with unresolved D. The germline CDR1 and CDR2 sequences are SEHNR and FQNEAQ (reference sequence). The CDR3 has 15 amino acids. The germline V and J ends were trimmed by 5 bases and 8 bases, with 21 bases remaining between them. The DNA of the CDR3 is TGTGCCAGCAGCCCTAGGGTGGCCCTTCCGGGGGGCTACACCTTC. It translates to CASSPRVALPGGYTF.

J is TRBJ1-1 and V is TRBV30; tentative D call: TRBD1 (6 bases). Germline V gene data show CDR1 as GTSNPN and CDR2 as SVGIG (reference sequence). The CDR3 length is 16 residues. Trimming shortened V by 1 base and J by 5 bases, and 20 bases separated the two germline ends. The CDR3 sequence: CAWSGRADSPGTEAFF. Written as DNA, the CDR3 is TGTGCCTGGAGTGGGAGAGCGGACAGTCCGGGGACTGAAGCTTTCTTT.

This chain joins TRBV12-5 and TRBJ1-1; D gene unclear. Trimming took off 4 bases at V and 1 base at J, with 10 bases between the two ends. Germline CDR1 and CDR2: LGHNT and FRNRAP. This CDR3 is built from 14 residues. CDR3 nucleotides: TGTGCTAGTGGTTGGGTCCCATCGAACACTGAAGCTTTCTTT. Encoded protein: CASGWVPSNTEAFF.

This clone was observed a single time. Relative to the germline gene, one junction end is altered; a read error may explain this. The J gene is TRBJ1-3, the V gene TRBV4-1; 10 bases line up with TRBD1. The CDR3 is 13 amino acids. The germline V gene has CDR1 MGHRA and CDR2 YSYEKL. CDR3 loop: CASSQDNGRDRGF. CDR3 nucleotide sequence: TGCGCCAGCAGCCAAGATAACGGTCGGGACAGGGGATTT.

The V gene is TRBV9, the J gene TRBJ2-3; D unresolved. In germline, CDR1 is SGDLS, CDR2 YYNGEE. V was cut by 2 bases and J by 0 bases, with 7 bases left in between. CDR3 length: 14 amino acids. CDR3 in amino acids: CASSVAWSTDTQYF. The DNA of the CDR3 is TGTGCCAGCAGCGTGGCATGGAGCACAGATACGCAGTATTTT.

The chain recombines TRBV19 with TRBJ2-7, with 9 bases that match TRBD1. V shed 4 bases, J shed 7 bases, and the junction held 11 bases outside the gene matches. CDR3 length: 15 residues. Germline CDR1 and CDR2: LNHDA and SQIVND (reference sequence). CDR3 residues: CASSSTGGVPTEQYV. In nucleotides, the CDR3 is TGTGCCAGTAGTAGCACAGGGGGCGTACCCACGGAGCAGTACGTC.